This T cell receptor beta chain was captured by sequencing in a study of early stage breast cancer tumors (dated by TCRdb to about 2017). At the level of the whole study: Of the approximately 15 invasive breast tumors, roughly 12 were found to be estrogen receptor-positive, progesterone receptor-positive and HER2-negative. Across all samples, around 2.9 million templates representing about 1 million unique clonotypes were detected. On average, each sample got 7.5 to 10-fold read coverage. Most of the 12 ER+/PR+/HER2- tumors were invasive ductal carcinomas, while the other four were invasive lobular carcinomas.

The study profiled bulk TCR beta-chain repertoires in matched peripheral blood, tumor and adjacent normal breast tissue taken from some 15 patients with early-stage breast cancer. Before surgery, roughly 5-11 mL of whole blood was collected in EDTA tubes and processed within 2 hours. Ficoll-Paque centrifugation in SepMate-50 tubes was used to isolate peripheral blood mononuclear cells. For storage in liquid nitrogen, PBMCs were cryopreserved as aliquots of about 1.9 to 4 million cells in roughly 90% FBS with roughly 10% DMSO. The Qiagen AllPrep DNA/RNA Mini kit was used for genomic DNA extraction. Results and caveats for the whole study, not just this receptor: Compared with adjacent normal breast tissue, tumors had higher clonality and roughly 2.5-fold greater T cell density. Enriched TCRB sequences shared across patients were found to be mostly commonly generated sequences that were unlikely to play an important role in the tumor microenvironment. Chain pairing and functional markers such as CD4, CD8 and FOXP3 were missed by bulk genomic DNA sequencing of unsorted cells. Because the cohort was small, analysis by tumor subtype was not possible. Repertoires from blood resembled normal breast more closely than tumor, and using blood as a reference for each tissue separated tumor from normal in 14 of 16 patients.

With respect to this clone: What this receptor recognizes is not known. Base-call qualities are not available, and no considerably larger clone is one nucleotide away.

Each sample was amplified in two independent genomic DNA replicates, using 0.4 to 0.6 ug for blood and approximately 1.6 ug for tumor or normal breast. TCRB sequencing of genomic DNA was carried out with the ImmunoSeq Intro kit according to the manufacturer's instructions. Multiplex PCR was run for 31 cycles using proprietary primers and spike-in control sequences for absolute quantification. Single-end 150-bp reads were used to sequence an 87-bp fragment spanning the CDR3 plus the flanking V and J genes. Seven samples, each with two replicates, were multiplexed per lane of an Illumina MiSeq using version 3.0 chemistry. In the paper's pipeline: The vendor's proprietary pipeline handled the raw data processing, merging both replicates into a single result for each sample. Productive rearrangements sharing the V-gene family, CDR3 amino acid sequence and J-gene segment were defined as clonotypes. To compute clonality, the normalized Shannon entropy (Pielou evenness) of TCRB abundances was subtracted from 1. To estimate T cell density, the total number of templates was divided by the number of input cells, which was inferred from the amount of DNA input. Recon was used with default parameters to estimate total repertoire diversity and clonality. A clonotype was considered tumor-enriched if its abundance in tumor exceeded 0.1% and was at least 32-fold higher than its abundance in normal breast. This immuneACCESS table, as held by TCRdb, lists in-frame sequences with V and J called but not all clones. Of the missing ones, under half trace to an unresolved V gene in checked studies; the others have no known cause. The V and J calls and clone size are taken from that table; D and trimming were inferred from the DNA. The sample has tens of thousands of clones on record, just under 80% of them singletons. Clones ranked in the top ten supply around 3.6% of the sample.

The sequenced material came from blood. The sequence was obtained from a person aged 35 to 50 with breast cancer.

CDR3 sequence: CASSPTGRETDEQFF. The DNA reads TGTGCCAGCAGCCCCACCGGGCGGGAGACTGATGAGCAGTTCTTC. The rearranged chain carries TRBV7-9 and TRBJ2-1; TRBD2 fits 7 bases in the junction. The CDR3 has 15 amino acids, counting the end cysteine and phenylalanine. Kept here is only the CDR3 DNA, which spans 45 bases and is read in frame from base 1. CDR1 and CDR2 are drawn from the germline V gene (reference sequence): SEHNR, FQNEAQ. V is trimmed back by 5 bases and J by 8 bases, and the junction contains 12 bases that no gene match accounts for.